The rows below give T cell receptor beta chains drawn from one sample of a study of cytomegalovirus exposure and HLA in healthy donors. Sequencing used immunoSEQ multiplex PCR; TCRdb keeps in-frame clones, though not all of them. The table includes roughly 170,000 clones, almost 80% detected once. The material sequenced was PBMCs. Receptors were obtained from a man under 40 in good health and CMV-seronegative. CDR3s include the opening cysteine and the closing phenylalanine or tryptophan. D genes are given only for firm matches. The size field is filled for only some rows; it gives once, few, many or a size class.

clone_size	d_call	j_call	v_call	cdr3_nt	cdr3_aa
.	.	TRBJ2-7	TRBV5-6	TGTGCCAGCAGCTTGGCAGGGAACGAGCAGTACTTC	CASSLAGNEQYF
.	TRBD2	TRBJ2-1	TRBV15	TGTGCCACCAGCACGGGCCCAGACTTAGCGGGAATCAATGAGCAGTTCTTC	CATSTGPDLAGINEQFF
.	TRBD1	TRBJ2-2	TRBV30	TGTGCCTGGACTTCCCTGGGACAGGACACCGGGGAGCTGTTTTTT	CAWTSLGQDTGELFF
.	.	TRBJ2-7	TRBV19	TGTGCCAGTAGTATGGGACTTTCCTACGAGCAGTACTTC	CASSMGLSYEQYF
.	.	TRBJ2-3	TRBV6-5	TGTGCCAGCAGTTACTCGAGGGGCACAGATACGCAGTATTTT	CASSYSRGTDTQYF
.	.	TRBJ1-1	TRBV30	TGTGCCTGGAGTGCCGGGAGGCAGGGACGGACTGAAGCTTTCTTT	CAWSAGRQGRTEAFF
.	TRBD2	TRBJ2-2	TRBV9	TGTGCCAGTTCGGGACTAGACAGGAGGAAGAACACCGGGGAGCTGTTTTTT	CASSGLDRRKNTGELFF
.	TRBD1	TRBJ2-7	TRBV6-1	TGTGCCAACAGTGGGCAGGGGGCGTTACTGTCGGAGCAGTACTTC	CANSGQGALLSEQYF
.	.	TRBJ1-1	TRBV14	TGTGCCAGCAGCAGGCAGGGTAGAACTGAAGCTTTCTTT	CASSRQGRTEAFF
.	TRBD1	TRBJ2-5	TRBV6-5	TGTGCCAGCAGTTACGGGACAGGGGGCCGGGAGACCCAGTACTTC	CASSYGTGGRETQYF
.	.	TRBJ2-7	TRBV6-6	TGTGCCAGCAGTTACGGGACACCTCCCGAGCAGTACTTC	CASSYGTPPEQYF
.	.	TRBJ2-5	TRBV15	TGTGCCACTAGGGGGGGAAAAGAGACCCAGTACTTC	CATRGGKETQYF
once	TRBD1	TRBJ1-2	TRBV4-1	TGCGCCAGCAGCCAAGACTCACAGGGGGCGCGGAACTATGGCTACACCTTC	CASSQDSQGARNYGYTF
.	.	TRBJ1-6	TRBV28	TGTGCCTCCCTAGGATTGGATAATTCACCCCTCCACTTT	CASLGLDNSPLHF
.	TRBD2	TRBJ2-1	TRBV19	TGTGCCAGTAGTAGCATTAGGGCCGGGACTAGGGGCAATGAGCAGTTCTTC	CASSSIRAGTRGNEQFF
.	.	TRBJ1-2	TRBV30	TGTGCCTGGAGTGTCCCCCCACTCGGCGGGGGCTACACCTTC	CAWSVPPLGGGYTF
.	TRBD1	TRBJ1-5	TRBV6-6	TGTGCCAGCAGCATACAGGGGACGAATCAGCCCCAGCATTTT	CASSIQGTNQPQHF
.	TRBD1	TRBJ1-5	TRBV19	TGTGCCAGTAGTCCCGGGACAGTTTATAGCAATCAGCCCCAGCATTTT	CASSPGTVYSNQPQHF
.	TRBD1	TRBJ1-4	TRBV29-1	TGCAGCGCGAACAGGGGAATCAATGAAAAACTGTTTTTT	CSANRGINEKLFF
.	TRBD2	TRBJ2-7	TRBV28	TGTGCCAGCACCGGGACTAGCGGGACTTTACACGAGCAGTACTTC	CASTGTSGTLHEQYF
.	TRBD1	TRBJ1-2	TRBV7-9	TGTGCCAGCAGCGGACAGGGGGACTATGGCTACACCTTC	CASSGQGDYGYTF
.	.	TRBJ1-6	TRBV7-2	TGTGCCAGCAGCACCCCAGGGTTTGCGCCCCTCCACTTT	CASSTPGFAPLHF